This T cell receptor beta chain comes out of a study of T cells in Graves' hyperthyroidism and ophthalmopathy. The CDR3 is 14 residues long. Germline V gene lookup returns CDR1 KGHSH and CDR2 LQKENI. V was clipped by 2 bases and J by 0 bases, with 6 bases between them. Amplification of TCR beta CDR3 regions used RNA as the template. HTBI primers were used for first-round RT-PCR of the TCR CDR3. TCRdb reprocessed the multiplex PCR reads via MiXCR and lists one record per CDR3 protein. There are fewer than 300,000 distinct CDR3 sequences in the sample; around 15% occur only once, and about 33% lies in the top ten. The blood specimen was taken at initial hyperthyroidism diagnosis, before any ophthalmopathy symptoms. At least ten counts were recorded for this clonotype.

The specimen was blood. The chain uses TRBV18 and TRBJ2-3, with no clear D. The clonotype comes from a woman aged 50 to 60 with Graves' hyperthyroidism that later progressed to Graves' ophthalmopathy. The CDR3 sequence: CASSPARSTDTQYF. In DNA, the CDR3 is TGTGCCAGCTCACCAGCGCGTAGCACAGATACGCAGTATTTT.